The source of this T cell receptor beta chain is a study of cytomegalovirus exposure and HLA in healthy donors. Whole-study findings and limits: Per published accounts, TCR beta sequences correctly predicted the HLA-A and HLA-B alleles of most subjects. Beyond CMV serostatus, there was no information to go on about immune exposure.

Researchers ran the PCR with 60 Vbeta and 13 Jbeta primers. Method: immunoSEQ multiplex PCR; TCRdb's copy keeps in-frame clones and lacks some. Of about 150,000 clones in the sample, more than 60% are singletons; the top ten hold approximately 4%. Points on this clone: No antigen is known for it.

The V gene lost 2 bases and the J gene lost 10 bases, with 13 bases spanning the gap. The germline CDR1 and CDR2 sequences are SGHDT and YYEEEE. The CDR3 runs 13 residues. The chain combines TRBV5-6 with TRBJ2-1, with D possibly matching TRBD1 (6 bases). The source is a woman between 40 and 55 years old in good health and CMV-seronegative. Material for sequencing was PBMCs. The CDR3 DNA follows: TGTGCCAGCAGCTTCCAGGGACAAGGAGAGCAGTTCTTC. It encodes CASSFQGQGEQFF.